Listed here is a single T cell receptor (beta chain). The antigen remains undetermined. The record originates from a study of shared clonotypes between healthy human individuals. Study-wide context: Each donor's CD4 naive and CD4 memory cells filled three plates apiece, CD8 naive two, and CD8 memory one.

The authors loaded 200 ng DNA, tens of thousands of T cell genomes, into sorted-subset replicate PCRs. Sequencing was performed with immunoSEQ multiplex PCR; in TCRdb, only in-frame clones are kept and a portion is missing. This sample yields 2 million to 2.5 million clones, of which 80% to 95% are seen a single time; 0.39% belongs to the top ten. Study-level findings and limits: Tissues were not sampled, only blood, and their repertoires likely differ. Shared clonotypes: approximately 5.3% naive CD4, around 4% naive CD8, less than 2.5% memory CD4, 0.4% memory CD8.

V was trimmed by 3 bases and J by 4 bases, leaving 15 bases between them. Germline-derived CDR1 and CDR2 are KGHSH and LQKENI. CDR3 size: 16 residues. The sequenced material came from naive CD4+ T cells from PBMCs. The sample's subset: CD45RA+ positively selected. The receptor was derived from a man between 18 and 29 years old in good health. Some clones in this sample may be carry-over from other donors' samples. This chain links TRBV18 with TRBJ2-2; a possible D gene is TRBD1 (6 bases). CDR3: CASSPGIGGTTGELFF. DNA for the CDR3: TGTGCCAGCTCACCGGGCATTGGGGGCACCACCGGGGAGCTGTTTTTT. Variable domain in full (rest from reference TRBV18 and TRBJ2-2): NAGVMQNPRHLVRRRGQEARLRCSPMKGHSHVYWYRQLPEEGLKFMVYLQKENIIDESGMPKERFSAEFPKEGPSILRIQQVVRGDSAAYFCASSPGIGGTTGELFFGEGSRLTVL.